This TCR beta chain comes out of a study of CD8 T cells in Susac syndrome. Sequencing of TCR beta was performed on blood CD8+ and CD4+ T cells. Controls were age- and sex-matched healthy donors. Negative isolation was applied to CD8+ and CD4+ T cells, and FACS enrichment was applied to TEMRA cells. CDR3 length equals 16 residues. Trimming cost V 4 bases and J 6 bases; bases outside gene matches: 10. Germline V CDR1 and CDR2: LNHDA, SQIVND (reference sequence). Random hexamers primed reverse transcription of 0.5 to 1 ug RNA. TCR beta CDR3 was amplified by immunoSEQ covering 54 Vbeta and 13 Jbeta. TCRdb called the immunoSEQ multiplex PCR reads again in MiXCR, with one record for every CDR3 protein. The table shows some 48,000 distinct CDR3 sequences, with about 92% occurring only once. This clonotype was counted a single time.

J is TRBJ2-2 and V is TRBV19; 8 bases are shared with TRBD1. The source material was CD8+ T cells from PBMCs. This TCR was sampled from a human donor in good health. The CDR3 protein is CASSTRTGLNPGELFF. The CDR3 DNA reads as TGTGCCAGTAGTACCCGGACAGGGCTAAACCCCGGGGAGCTGTTTTTT.